The 22 T cell receptor beta chains in this list originate from one sample, sequenced in a study of a mutant IDH1 vaccine in newly diagnosed glioma (dated by TCRdb to about 2021). The time point tag for this specimen amounts to: baseline, week 1 (first vaccination visit). The treatment or condition label here, explained by the study, means: pre-vaccination baseline after standard-of-care therapy. Library preparation used the immunoSEQ multiplex PCR assay. The source is immuneACCESS, and TCRdb retained only in-frame sequences with V and J called. Part of the clones is not carried over; for the studies checked, unresolved V genes explain less than half of this, and the remainder is unexplained. The table for this sample lists 65,000 to 70,000 clones; around 83% of them were counted only once. Roughly 4.4% of the sample is in the top ten clones. The sequencing used peripheral blood mononuclear cells (PBMCs), collected from a glioma patient treated with radiotherapy, temozolomide or both. The source is a woman younger than 30 with glioma. Some clones in this sample may be carry-over from other donors' samples.

V usage is TRBV6-5 and J usage is TRBJ2-7, with D tentatively TRBD1 (6 bases). V lost 2 bases, J lost 7 bases, and 12 bases lay in between. This CDR3 region has 13 residues. The V gene's germline CDR1 is MNHEY and CDR2 SVGAGI. The CDR3 is CASSYVLRGEQYF. CDR3 DNA sequence: TGTGCCAGCAGTTACGTCCTAAGGGGGGAGCAGTACTTC.

The chain has TRBV5-4 and TRBJ2-4; D tentatively reads TRBD1 or TRBD2 (5 bases each). Looked up from germline, CDR1 is SGHNT and CDR2 is YYREEE (reference sequence). The V and J ends lost 2 bases and 6 bases respectively, with 12 bases between them. CDR3 length: 14 amino acids. The CDR3 DNA follows: TGTGCCAGCAGCTTACCCGGGACCGTAAACATTCAGTACTTC. Protein: CASSLPGTVNIQYF.

The chain uses TRBV5-6 and TRBJ2-2, with a weak D call TRBD2 (5 bases). Germline assignment: CDR1 SGHDT and CDR2 YYEEEE. The CDR3 totals 13 residues. Trimming removed 4 bases from V and 5 bases from J, with 9 bases in between. The CDR3 sequence is CASSPRGTGELFF. As DNA, the CDR3 is TGTGCCAGCAGCCCACGGGGAACCGGGGAGCTGTTTTTT.

This sequence joins TRBV13 and TRBJ1-2; D is possibly TRBD1 (5 bases). CDR1 and CDR2 from the germline V gene are PRHDT and FYEKMQ (reference sequence). This CDR3 comprises 14 residues. V lost 9 bases and J 8 bases, leaving 22 bases between the germline ends. CDR3 nucleotides: TGTGCCAGTCGGGAGGGGATAAGAGGTGACGGCTACACCTTC. Residues: CASREGIRGDGYTF.

The gene calls are TRBV9 and TRBJ1-6; TRBD1 matches at 7 bases. The CDR3 length is 16 residues. The germline CDR1 and CDR2 sequences are SGDLS and YYNGEE. V trimming: 0 bases; J trimming: 8 bases; junction bases outside the gene matches: 8. The CDR3 loop is CASSVGLTGPDSPLHF. CDR3 DNA sequence: TGTGCCAGCAGCGTAGGCTTGACAGGGCCTGATTCACCCCTCCACTTT.

This clone was detected only once. The V call is TRBV27, the J call TRBJ1-2; the D gene is possibly TRBD1 (5 bases). The CDR3 contains 12 residues. The germline V gene has CDR1 MNHEY and CDR2 SMNVEV (reference sequence). V lost 10 bases, J lost 8 bases, and 17 bases lay in between. As DNA, the CDR3 is TGTGCCACCTTGGCGGGGGGTGGAGGCTACACCTTC. As protein: CATLAGGGGYTF.

A few counts support this clone. CDR3 region: CASSDARGTGFPLHF. CDR3 bases: TGTGCCAGCAGTGACGCGAGAGGAACGGGCTTCCCCCTCCACTTT. This chain links TRBV6-4 with TRBJ1-6; the D is unclear. Germline V lookup: CDR1 MRHNA, CDR2 SNTAGT. The CDR3 runs 15 residues. The V end lost 2 bases, the J end lost 13 bases, and 18 bases lay between the germline ends.

The table lists this clone with a count of one. This CDR3 is CASSVQGRSGNTIYF. DNA for the CDR3: TGTGCCAGCAGCGTACAGGGGAGGTCTGGAAACACCATATATTTT. The chain recombines TRBV7-3 with TRBJ1-3, with 7 bases that match TRBD1. The germline CDR1 and CDR2 sequences are SGHTA and FQGTGA. V lost 5 bases, J lost 1 base, and 5 bases stayed unmatched. The CDR3 runs 15 residues. The full variable domain, rest sourced from reference TRBV7-3 and TRBJ1-3, is GAGVSQTPSNKVTEKGKYVELRCDPISGHTALYWYRQSLGQGPEFLIYFQGTGAADDSGLPNDRFFAVRPEGSVSTLKIQRTERGDSAVYLCASSVQGRSGNTIYFGEGSWLTVV.

The chain is built from TRBV13 and TRBJ2-7, with D perhaps TRBD1 (6 bases). V lost 0 bases and J 7 bases, leaving 13 bases between the germline ends. This CDR3 is 14 amino acids long. CDR1 and CDR2 from the germline V gene are PRHDT and FYEKMQ (reference sequence). In DNA form, the CDR3 reads TGTGCCAGCAGCTTAGGGTCAGGGGCTGGGGAGCAGTACTTC. Amino acids: CASSLGSGAGEQYF.

This clone is classed as medium-sized. The rearrangement joins TRBV11-2 to TRBJ1-1; D is undetermined. The germline V gene encodes CDR1 SGHAT and CDR2 FQNNGV. CDR3 length: 15 residues. Trimming left V 0 bases short and J 0 bases short, with 8 bases between. CDR3: CASSLDPGMNTEAFF. The CDR3 bases are TGTGCCAGCAGCTTAGATCCAGGAATGAACACTGAAGCTTTCTTT.

This chain connects TRBV30 to TRBJ2-7, with TRBD1 matching over 11 bases. CDR3 length: 12 amino acids. V lost 5 bases to trimming and J lost 5 bases; unmatched junction nucleotides: 2. Germline V gene data show CDR1 as GTSNPN and CDR2 as SVGIG (reference sequence). In DNA, the CDR3 is TGTGCCTGGGAGGGACAGGGGGACGAGCAGTACTTC. Its protein product is CAWEGQGDEQYF.

The chain couples TRBV30 to TRBJ2-1; 10 bases are shared with TRBD2. V dropped 3 bases and J dropped 6; count of bases not matched to a gene: 8. The CDR3 has 15 amino acids. The germline V gene has CDR1 GTSNPN and CDR2 SVGIG (reference sequence). The CDR3 loop reads CAWRATSGIVNEQFF. The CDR3 DNA reads as TGTGCCTGGAGGGCAACTAGCGGGATTGTCAATGAGCAGTTCTTC.

V gene TRBV15 combines with J gene TRBJ2-7, with 9 bases identical to TRBD1. The CDR3 loop spans 15 amino acids. CDR1 and CDR2 (germline): LNHNV, YYDKDF (reference sequence). The V gene end was trimmed by 2 bases and the J gene end by 3 bases; junction bases not matched to a gene: 5. CDR3 DNA: TGTGCCACCAGCAGACCGGGACAGGGTGGCTACGAGCAGTACTTC. It is translated as CATSRPGQGGYEQYF.

The rearrangement joins TRBV11-3 to TRBJ2-3; 10 bases agree with TRBD1. Germline loops: CDR1 SGHNT, CDR2 YENEEA. J lost 4 bases, V lost 4 bases, and 2 bases had no gene match. This CDR3 has 14 amino acids. The CDR3: CASSWGQGSDTQYF. The CDR3 DNA sequence: TGTGCCAGCAGCTGGGGACAGGGGTCAGATACGCAGTATTTT.

This chain links TRBV29-1 with TRBJ2-4, with unresolved D. V was pared by 1 base and J by 0 bases, with 4 bases between. Germline V gene sequence: CDR1 SQVTM, CDR2 ANQGSEA. The CDR3 sequence is 13 residues long. In nucleotides, the CDR3 is TGCAGCGTTGAAGGGGTAGCCAAAAACATTCAGTACTTC. As protein: CSVEGVAKNIQYF.

This chain joins TRBV27 and TRBJ2-2; D may be TRBD1 or TRBD2 (7 bases each). V gave up 3 bases and J gave up 4 bases, with 15 bases separating them. The germline V gene encodes CDR1 MNHEY and CDR2 SMNVEV (reference sequence). This CDR3 has 16 amino acids. The CDR3 region is CASSFQGGLGTGELFF. CDR3 DNA: TGTGCCAGCAGTTTTCAGGGGGGGCTCGGCACCGGGGAGCTGTTTTTT.

The CDR3 DNA follows: TGTGCCAGCAGTTCGGGAGGGGGCTATGGCTACACCTTC. Translated: CASSSGGGYGYTF. The chain has TRBV6-5 and TRBJ1-2, with a weak D call TRBD1 (6 bases). Germline V lookup: CDR1 MNHEY, CDR2 SVGAGI. Trimming cost V 4 bases and J 4 bases, with 10 bases left between them. The CDR3 extends over 13 amino acids.

V is TRBV5-1 and J is TRBJ1-1; tentative D call: TRBD1 (5 bases). The CDR3 contains 15 residues. Germline CDR1 is SGHRS and CDR2 is YFSETQ. Trimming removed 0 bases from V and 5 bases from J, with 14 bases in between. CDR3 sequence (DNA): TGCGCCAGCAGCTTGGACCCAGGGTCGAGAACTGAAGCTTTCTTT. This gives the protein CASSLDPGSRTEAFF.

This clone appeared a single time. This chain joins TRBV10-3 and TRBJ2-5; 8 bases line up with TRBD1. Trimming at V came to 9 bases and at J to 2 bases, leaving 8 bases not matched to a gene. Germline CDR1 reads ENHRY; CDR2 reads SYGVKD. This CDR3 is 14 amino acids long. The CDR3 reads CAIRPRTGQETQYF. The DNA of the CDR3 is TGTGCCATTAGGCCCCGGACAGGGCAAGAGACCCAGTACTTC.

The chain is built from TRBV6-6 and TRBJ2-7; D possibly uses TRBD1 or TRBD2 (6 bases each). V dropped 0 bases and J dropped 6 bases, with 18 bases sitting between them. CDR1 and CDR2 (germline): MNHNY, SVGAGI (reference sequence). CDR3 size: 16 residues. The CDR3 sequence: CASSYSQGSEGGEQYF. The CDR3 nucleotides read TGTGCCAGCAGTTACTCTCAAGGATCCGAGGGGGGCGAGCAGTACTTC.

The chain has TRBV6-8 and TRBJ2-3; either TRBD1 or TRBD2 may supply D (6 bases each). The CDR3 has 14 amino acids. V was clipped by 4 bases and J by 6 bases, with 14 bases between them. Germline lookup yields CDR1 MNHGY and CDR2 SAAAGT. The DNA for the CDR3 is TGTGCCAGCAGTTCGGGGGCCCCCTGGGATACGCAGTATTTT. As protein: CASSSGAPWDTQYF.

This rearrangement joins TRBV6-6 to TRBJ2-7; D gene unclear. The CDR3 is made up of 12 amino acids. The V gene lost 7 bases and the J gene lost 0 bases, with 7 bases spanning the gap. From germline, CDR1 is MNHNY and CDR2 SVGAGI (reference sequence). In nucleotides, the CDR3 is TGTGCCAGCATTGGGCCCTCCTACGAGCAGTACTTC. Its translation is CASIGPSYEQYF.